A selection of T cell receptor beta chains follows, all from one sample in a study of siplizumab effects on memory and regulatory T cells. TCRdb keeps only in-frame clones here, not all; method: immunoSEQ multiplex PCR. The repertoire holds about 100,000 clones, 91% seen once, with 0.14% to 0.15% in the top ten. Input material: CD4+ T cells sorted from blood. The receptors originated from a human donor in good health. Both conserved end residues are part of each CDR3. Fields, in order: V gene, J gene, CDR3 protein.

v_gene: TRBV9; j_gene: TRBJ2-3; CDR3aa: CASSVGTSRTDTQYF
v_gene: TRBV7-3; j_gene: TRBJ2-1; CDR3aa: CASSPSPGGKGNEQFF
v_gene: TRBV7-2; j_gene: TRBJ1-2; CDR3aa: CASSLYTTNYGYTF
v_gene: TRBV6-5; j_gene: TRBJ2-7; CDR3aa: CASSYLLRQYF
v_gene: TRBV7-2; j_gene: TRBJ1-2; CDR3aa: CASSPGTNYGYTF
v_gene: TRBV5-4; j_gene: TRBJ2-3; CDR3aa: CASSRGAPSTDTQYF
v_gene: TRBV7-9; j_gene: TRBJ1-4; CDR3aa: CASSQDGGTNEKLFF
v_gene: TRBV7-2; j_gene: TRBJ2-1; CDR3aa: CASSLGLAYNEQFF
v_gene: TRBV4-3; j_gene: TRBJ2-5; CDR3aa: CASSHVTTGGGETQYF
v_gene: TRBV7-2; j_gene: TRBJ2-3; CDR3aa: CASSVTAGGQGDTQYF
v_gene: TRBV6-5; j_gene: TRBJ1-1; CDR3aa: CASSYPGNTEAFF
v_gene: TRBV27; j_gene: TRBJ2-4; CDR3aa: CASGSGGKNIQYF
v_gene: TRBV19; j_gene: TRBJ1-1; CDR3aa: CASSTSGQGNTEAFF
v_gene: TRBV9; j_gene: TRBJ2-2; CDR3aa: CASSLTGELFF
v_gene: TRBV18; j_gene: TRBJ2-3; CDR3aa: CAVTVTSTDTQYF
v_gene: TRBV6-6; j_gene: TRBJ2-3; CDR3aa: CASSSKADTQYF
v_gene: TRBV5-4; j_gene: TRBJ2-5; CDR3aa: CASSLDQGRETQYF
v_gene: TRBV29-1; j_gene: TRBJ1-1; CDR3aa: CSVTGTVGEAFF